This T cell receptor beta chain was sequenced for a study of T cell responses to AZD1222 COVID-19 vaccine. Study as a whole: Pooled in the analysis were second doses at about 4 or about 12 weeks.

This clone has only a few counts. Its antigen is currently unknown. Study-wide findings and caveats: Regions 160-218 and 743-854 dominated among vaccine-associated CD4 TCRs spanning spike. Seropositive status at baseline applied to only 6 or 7 AZD1222 recipients.

Germline values: CDR1 SGDLS, CDR2 YYNGEE. V lost 0 bases to trimming and J lost 1 base, with 2 bases between them. CDR3 length: 14 residues. Profiling relied on immunoSEQ multiplex PCR, and the TCRdb table lists in-frame clones only, not all of them. The sample lists tens of thousands of clones, 86% seen once, with roughly 6.3% in the top ten. The chain has TRBV9 and TRBJ2-6; D uncertain. This specimen consisted of peripheral blood, obtained on day 0 of AZD1222 vaccination. The TCR comes from an adult in good health. CDR3 DNA: TGTGCCAGCAGCGTAGGTTCTGGGGCCAACGTCCTGACTTTC. This sequence encodes CASSVGSGANVLTF.